The clone carrying this T cell receptor (beta chain) was seen only a few times. Its specificity is unknown. The data were obtained in a study of blood T cells in healthy people across ages. Study-wide findings and caveats: Older individuals had lower TCR beta diversity per million T cells (the decline was roughly linear).

Trimming pared 6 bases from V and 3 bases from J, leaving 16 bases between. The length of the CDR3 is 15 residues. It was with a sample-barcoded 5' primer and a J-beta primer mix that a second PCR of roughly 7 to 12 cycles was run. TCRdb reprocessed the 5' RACE reads via MiXCR and lists one record per CDR3 protein. The sample includes roughly 1.5 million distinct CDR3 sequences, about 45% of them seen just once. The chain joins TRBV12-3 or TRBV12-4 to TRBJ2-3, with D unclear. What was sequenced was blood. The origin of this receptor is a woman under 30 in good health. The DNA for the CDR3 is TGTGCCAGCAGCCCGGCATTATCGAGGACAGATACGCAGTATTTT. It is translated as CASSPALSRTDTQYF.